This TCR beta chain appears in the sequencing data of a study of cytomegalovirus exposure and HLA in healthy donors. Study observations and caveats: In vitro experiments confirmed that a few CMV-associated chains were specific for CMV antigens. Later analysis indicated greater clonal expansion among HLA-associated TCR beta chains than among equally common other chains.

The PCR made use of 60 Vbeta and 13 Jbeta primers. Only in-frame clones appear in the TCRdb table, and some are missing; sequencing was by immunoSEQ multiplex PCR. The repertoire holds about 180,000 clones, with just under 80% as singletons. On this clone itself: Its antigen remains unknown.

Healthy bone marrow donors made up the donors. Input material: PBMCs. This receptor was identified in a woman in her thirties in good health and CMV-seronegative.

In DNA, the CDR3 is TGCGCCAGCAGCCAAGACGGGACAGGTCTCAATCAGCCCCAGCATTTT. Translated, it gives CASSQDGTGLNQPQHF. This chain uses TRBV4-1 with TRBJ1-5; 8 positions agree with TRBD1. Germline V CDR1 and CDR2: MGHRA, YSYEKL. V shed 0 bases and J 3 bases; nucleotides not matched to a gene: 4. This CDR3 contains 16 residues.